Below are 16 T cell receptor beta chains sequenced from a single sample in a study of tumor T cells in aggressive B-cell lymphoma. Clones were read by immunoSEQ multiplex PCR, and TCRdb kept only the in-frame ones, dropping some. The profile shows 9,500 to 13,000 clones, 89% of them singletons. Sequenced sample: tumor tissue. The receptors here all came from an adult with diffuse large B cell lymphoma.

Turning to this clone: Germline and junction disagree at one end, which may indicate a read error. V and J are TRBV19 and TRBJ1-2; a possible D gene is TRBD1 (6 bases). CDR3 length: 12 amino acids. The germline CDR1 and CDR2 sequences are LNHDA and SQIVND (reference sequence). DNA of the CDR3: TGTGCCAGCGGCCGGGACAACTATGGCTATACCTTC. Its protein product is CASGRDNYGYTF.

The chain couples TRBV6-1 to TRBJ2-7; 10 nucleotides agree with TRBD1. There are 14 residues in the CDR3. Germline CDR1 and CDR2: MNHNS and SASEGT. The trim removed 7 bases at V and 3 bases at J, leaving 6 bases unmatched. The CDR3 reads CASITGTGVYEQYF. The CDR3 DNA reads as TGTGCCAGCATAACCGGGACAGGGGTCTACGAGCAGTACTTC.

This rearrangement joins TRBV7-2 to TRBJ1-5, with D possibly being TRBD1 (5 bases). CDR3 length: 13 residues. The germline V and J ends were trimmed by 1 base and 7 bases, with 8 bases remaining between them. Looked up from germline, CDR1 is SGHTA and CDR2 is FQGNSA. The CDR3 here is CASSLDRSQPQHF. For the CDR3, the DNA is TGTGCCAGCAGCTTAGACAGGTCCCAGCCCCAGCATTTT.

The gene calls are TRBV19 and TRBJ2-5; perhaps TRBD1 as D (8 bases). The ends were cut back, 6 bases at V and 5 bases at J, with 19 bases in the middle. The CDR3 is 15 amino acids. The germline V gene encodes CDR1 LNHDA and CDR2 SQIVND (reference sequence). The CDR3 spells CASSMGGTGRETQYF. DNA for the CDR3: TGTGCCAGTAGCATGGGGGGGACAGGAAGGGAGACCCAGTACTTC.

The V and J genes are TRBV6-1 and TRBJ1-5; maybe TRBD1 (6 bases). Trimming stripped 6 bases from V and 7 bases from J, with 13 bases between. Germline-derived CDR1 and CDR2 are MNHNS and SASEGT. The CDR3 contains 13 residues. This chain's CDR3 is CASSRPGDQPQHF. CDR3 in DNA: TGTGCCAGCAGCAGACCAGGGGACCAGCCCCAGCATTTT.

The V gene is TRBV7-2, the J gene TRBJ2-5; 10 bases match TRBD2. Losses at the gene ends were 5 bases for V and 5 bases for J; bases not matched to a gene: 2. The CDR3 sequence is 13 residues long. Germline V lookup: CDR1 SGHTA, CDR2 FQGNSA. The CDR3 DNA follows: TGTGCCAGCAGCCCGGGACTAGCGGAGACCCAGTACTTC. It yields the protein CASSPGLAETQYF.

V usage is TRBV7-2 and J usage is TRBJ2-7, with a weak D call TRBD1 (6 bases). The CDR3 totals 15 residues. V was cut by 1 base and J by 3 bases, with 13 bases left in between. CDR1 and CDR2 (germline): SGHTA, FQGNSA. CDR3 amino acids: CASSLDGQPFYEQYF. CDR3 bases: TGTGCCAGCAGCTTAGACGGACAGCCATTCTACGAGCAGTACTTC.

CDR3 region: CASSLEQGRYEQYF. Here the CDR3 DNA reads TGCGCCAGCAGTCTCGAACAGGGGCGCTACGAGCAGTACTTC. V gene TRBV5-1 combines with J gene TRBJ2-7; the match to TRBD1 covers 7 bases. This CDR3 has 14 amino acids. CDR1 SGHRS and CDR2 YFSETQ come from the germline V gene. With 5 bases clipped from V and 3 bases from J, the junction kept 8 bases outside the gene matches.

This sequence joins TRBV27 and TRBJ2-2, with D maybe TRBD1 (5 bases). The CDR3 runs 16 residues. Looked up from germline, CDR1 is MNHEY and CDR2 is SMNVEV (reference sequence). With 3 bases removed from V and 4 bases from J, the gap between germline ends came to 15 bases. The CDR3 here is CASSFYPLRGTGELFF. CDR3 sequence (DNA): TGTGCCAGCAGTTTTTACCCCCTTAGGGGCACCGGGGAGCTGTTTTTT.

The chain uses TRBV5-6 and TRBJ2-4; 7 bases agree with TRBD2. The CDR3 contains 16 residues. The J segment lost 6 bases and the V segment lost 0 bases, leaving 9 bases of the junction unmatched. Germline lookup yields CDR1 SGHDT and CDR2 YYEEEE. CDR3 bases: TGTGCCAGCAGCTTGGATTTGGCGGGAGTAGGAAACATTCAGTACTTC. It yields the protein CASSLDLAGVGNIQYF.

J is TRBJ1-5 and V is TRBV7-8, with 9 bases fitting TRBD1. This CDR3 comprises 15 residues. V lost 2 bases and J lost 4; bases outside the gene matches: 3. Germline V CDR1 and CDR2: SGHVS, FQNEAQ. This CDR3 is CASSLTGGFNQPQHF. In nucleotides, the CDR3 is TGTGCCAGCAGCTTAACAGGGGGCTTTAATCAGCCCCAGCATTTT.

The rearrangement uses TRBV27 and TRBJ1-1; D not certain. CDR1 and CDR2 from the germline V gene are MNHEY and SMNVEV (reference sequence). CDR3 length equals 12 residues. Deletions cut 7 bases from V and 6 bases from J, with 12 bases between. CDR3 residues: CASNSGGPEAFF. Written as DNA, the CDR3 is TGTGCCAGCAACAGCGGAGGGCCTGAAGCTTTCTTT.

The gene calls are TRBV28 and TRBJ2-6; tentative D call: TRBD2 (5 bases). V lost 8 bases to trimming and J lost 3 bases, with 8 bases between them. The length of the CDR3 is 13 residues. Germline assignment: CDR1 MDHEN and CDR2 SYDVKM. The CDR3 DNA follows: TGTGCCAGCCTCGAGGGTGGGGCCAACGTCCTGACTTTC. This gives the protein CASLEGGANVLTF.

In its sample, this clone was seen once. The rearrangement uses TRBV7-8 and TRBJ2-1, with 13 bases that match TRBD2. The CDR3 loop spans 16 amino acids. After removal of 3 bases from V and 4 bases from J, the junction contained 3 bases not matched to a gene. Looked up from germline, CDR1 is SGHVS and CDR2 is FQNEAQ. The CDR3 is CASSFGTSGNYNEQFF. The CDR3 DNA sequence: TGTGCCAGCAGCTTCGGGACTAGCGGGAATTACAATGAGCAGTTCTTC.

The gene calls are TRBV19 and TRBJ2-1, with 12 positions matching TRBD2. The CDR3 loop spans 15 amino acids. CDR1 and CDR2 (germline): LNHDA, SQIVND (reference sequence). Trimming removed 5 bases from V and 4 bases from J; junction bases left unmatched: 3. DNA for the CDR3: TGTGCCAGTAGTCGCCTAGCGGGAGGGTACAATGAGCAGTTCTTC. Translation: CASSRLAGGYNEQFF.

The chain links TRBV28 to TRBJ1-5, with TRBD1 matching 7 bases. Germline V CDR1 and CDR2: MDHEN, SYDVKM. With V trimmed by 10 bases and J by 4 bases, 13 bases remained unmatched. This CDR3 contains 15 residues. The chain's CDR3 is CATYLNDRANQPQHF. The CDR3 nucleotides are TGTGCCACCTATCTGAATGACAGGGCTAATCAGCCCCAGCATTTT. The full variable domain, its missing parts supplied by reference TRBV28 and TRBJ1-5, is DVKVTQSSRYLVKRTGEKVFLECVQDMDHENMFWYRQDPGLGLRLIYFSYDVKMKEKGDIPEGYSVSREKKERFSLILESASTNQTSMYLCATYLNDRANQPQHFGDGTRLSIL.